This T cell receptor (beta chain) emerged from a study of T cell repertoires in cytomegalovirus infection. Study context: Indications of both CMV infection and matching HLA type were provided by public TCR beta signatures.

This clonotype was recorded many times. Its antigen is undetermined. CDR1 is MNHEY and CDR2 is SMNVEV in the germline V gene (reference sequence). V lost 5 bases to trimming and J lost 4 bases, with 15 bases between them. The CDR3 runs to 15 residues. TCRdb reanalysed the reads using MiXCR and keeps one entry per CDR3 protein. The sample holds around 100,000 distinct CDR3 sequences, around 10% seen once. Sequencing was performed on PBMCs, sequenced either directly or after in vitro stimulation (not recorded which). The chain joins TRBV27 to TRBJ2-1; D gene unclear. The origin of this receptor is a human donor in good health (CMV status not recorded). Some clones in this sample may be carry-over from other donors' samples. The CDR3 bases are TGTGCCAGCAGTGACCCCCTGGGCGGATACAATGAGCAGTTCTTC. Encoded protein: CASSDPLGGYNEQFF.